Listed below are T cell receptor beta chains from one sample, sequenced in a study of shared clonotypes between healthy human individuals. Data came from immunoSEQ multiplex PCR; TCRdb stores just in-frame clones and leaves some out. The data hold about 480,000 clones, with about four fifths observed a single time. The source material was PBMCs. These receptor sequences come from a middle-aged woman in good health. Some clones in this sample may be carry-over from other donors' samples. Both conserved end residues are part of each CDR3. The D gene is left open where the match is weak. Only part of the rows carry a size: once, few, many, or a class if the clone is expanded.

>TRBJ1-4|.|.|TRBV5-1
CASSMGGYVNEKLFF
TGCGCCAGCAGCATGGGGGGGTATGTGAATGAAAAACTGTTTTTT
>TRBJ1-1|.|.|TRBV30
CAWNDRGDTEAFF
TGTGCCTGGAATGATCGGGGGGACACTGAGGCTTTCTTT
>TRBJ2-7|.|few|TRBV28
CASSLIMRVNEQYF
TGTGCCAGCAGTTTAATAATGCGGGTGAACGAGCAGTACTTC
>TRBJ2-7|.|.|TRBV30
CAWSLSYEQYF
TGTGCCTGGAGCCTTTCCTACGAGCAGTACTTC
>TRBJ1-4|.|.|TRBV4-3
CASSQDWTATNEKLFF
TGCGCCAGCAGCCAAGATTGGACCGCAACTAATGAAAAACTGTTTTTT
>TRBJ1-2|TRBD1|many|TRBV2
CASSDPLGKAPVRGGYTF
TGTGCCAGCAGTGACCCCCTCGGGAAGGCGCCCGTCAGGGGGGGCTACACCTTC
>TRBJ2-3|.|.|TRBV7-3
CASSPLGGTDTQYF
TGTGCCAGCAGCCCCCTCGGGGGCACAGATACGCAGTATTTT
>TRBJ1-2|.|.|TRBV7-9
CASSLGGPGRGLF
TGTGCCAGCAGCTTAGGTGGACCTGGGAGGGGACTATTC
>TRBJ1-1|.|.|TRBV6-1
CASSDPRTGRNTEAFF
TGTGCCAGCAGTGACCCTAGAACAGGGCGGAACACTGAAGCTTTCTTT
>TRBJ2-1|.|.|TRBV11-2
CASSFENTNEQFF
TGTGCCAGCAGCTTTGAGAACACCAATGAGCAGTTCTTC
>TRBJ1-4|.|.|TRBV30
CAWRVEKLFF
TGTGCCTGGAGGGTTGAAAAACTGTTTTTT
>TRBJ2-2|.|.|TRBV7-2
CASRGQSNTGELFF
TGTGCCAGCAGAGGACAGTCGAACACCGGGGAGCTGTTTTTT
>TRBJ2-5|.|many|TRBV5-1
CASSGPRDQETQYF
TGCGCCAGCAGCGGACCGAGGGATCAAGAGACCCAGTACTTC
>TRBJ2-4|.|.|TRBV28
CASIPGSQGQNIQYF
TGTGCCAGCATCCCCGGGTCACAGGGTCAAAACATTCAGTACTTC
>TRBJ2-1|.|once|TRBV11-2
CASSYPHQGDIEQFF
TGTGCCAGCAGCTATCCCCATCAGGGTGACATTGAGCAGTTCTTC
>TRBJ2-1|.|.|TRBV5-1
CASSSGFEQFF
TGCGCCAGCAGCTCCGGTTTTGAGCAGTTCTTC
>TRBJ2-3|TRBD2|.|TRBV28
CASSSGLAGETDTQYF
TGTGCCAGCAGTTCGGGACTAGCGGGAGAGACAGATACGCAGTATTTT
>TRBJ2-1|TRBD2|few|TRBV7-6
CASSLAAGGGNEQFF
TGTGCCAGCAGCTTAGCTGCGGGAGGTGGAAATGAGCAGTTCTTC
>TRBJ1-4|.|.|TRBV9
CASSLTDMGLINEKLFF
TGTGCCAGCAGTCTGACGGACATGGGGCTGATTAATGAAAAACTGTTTTTT
>TRBJ2-3|TRBD2|.|TRBV6-1
CASSELLAGADTQYF
TGTGCCAGCAGTGAACTTCTAGCGGGGGCAGATACGCAGTATTTT
>TRBJ2-7|.|.|TRBV30
CAWSKKGVHEQYF
TGTGCCTGGAGTAAAAAGGGGGTCCACGAGCAGTACTTC
>TRBJ2-4|.|.|TRBV6-8
CASSYKPDGHGKNIQYF
TGTGCCAGCAGTTACAAGCCGGATGGTCACGGCAAAAACATTCAGTACTTC
>TRBJ2-7|TRBD2|once|TRBV9
CASSVGGLASEQYF
TGTGCCAGCAGCGTAGGGGGACTAGCGAGCGAGCAGTACTTC
>TRBJ1-1|TRBD1|once|TRBV7-3
CASSYRQGTEAFF
TGTGCCAGCAGCTACCGACAGGGGACTGAAGCTTTCTTT
>TRBJ1-2|.|.|TRBV6-6
CASSLQGTHYGYTF
TGTGCCAGCAGCCTACAGGGAACTCACTATGGCTACACCTTC
>TRBJ1-1|.|.|TRBV14
CASSQPWGGQGRTEAFF
TGTGCCAGCAGCCAACCTTGGGGAGGGCAGGGACGCACTGAAGCTTTCTTT
>TRBJ1-1|.|few|TRBV5-8
CASSFGENTEAFF
TGTGCCAGCAGCTTCGGTGAGAACACTGAAGCTTTCTTT
>TRBJ2-7|TRBD2|.|TRBV18
CASSPGLATYEQYF
TGTGCCAGCTCACCGGGACTAGCGACCTACGAGCAGTACTTC
>TRBJ2-2|.|.|TRBV18
CASSPSGRSGELFF
TGTGCCAGCTCACCCTCGGGACGTTCAGGGGAGCTGTTTTTT
>TRBJ2-3|.|.|TRBV23-1
CASSPPLRPTQYF
TGCGCCAGCAGTCCCCCACTTCGACCTACGCAGTATTTT
>TRBJ1-5|.|.|TRBV27
CASRPQGRGNQPQHF
TGTGCCAGCAGGCCCCAGGGCAGGGGCAATCAGCCCCAGCATTTT
>TRBJ2-7|.|once|TRBV7-2
CASSPLWLGEQYF
TGTGCCAGCAGCCCCCTTTGGCTGGGGGAGCAGTACTTC
>TRBJ2-5|.|once|TRBV10-3
CAISDGRPETQYF
TGTGCCATCAGTGACGGCCGCCCGGAGACCCAGTACTTC
>TRBJ2-1|.|.|TRBV19
CASSRMFGLNNEQFF
TGTGCCAGTAGTCGTATGTTTGGGCTAAACAATGAGCAGTTCTTC
>TRBJ1-5|.|few|TRBV6-1
CASSEAGGNQPQHF
TGTGCCAGCAGTGAAGCGGGGGGCAATCAGCCCCAGCATTTT
>TRBJ2-2|.|once|TRBV5-1
CASSPGTPNTGELFF
TGCGCCAGCAGCCCCGGGACACCTAACACCGGGGAGCTGTTTTTT
>TRBJ2-1|TRBD1|.|TRBV6-5
CASSYSRDRYNEQFF
TGTGCCAGCAGTTACTCTCGGGACAGATACAATGAGCAGTTCTTC
>TRBJ1-5|.|.|TRBV28
CASRETDQPQHF
TGTGCCAGCAGGGAGACGGATCAGCCCCAGCATTTT
>TRBJ2-7|TRBD2|once|TRBV18
CASSPGGVEQYF
TGTGCCAGCTCACCGGGGGGGGTCGAGCAGTACTTC
>TRBJ2-5|TRBD2|.|TRBV29-1
CSVGGGRGETQYF
TGCAGCGTCGGGGGAGGGAGAGGAGAGACCCAGTACTTC
>TRBJ2-1|.|few|TRBV7-6
CASSGLGLEYNEQFF
TGTGCCAGCAGCGGTCTAGGACTCGAGTACAATGAGCAGTTCTTC
>TRBJ2-2|.|.|TRBV6-4
CASKAAGDTGELFF
TGTGCCAGCAAGGCCGCCGGTGACACCGGGGAGCTGTTTTTT
>TRBJ1-1|.|few|TRBV29-1
CSVLGQMNTEAFF
TGCAGCGTGCTAGGGCAGATGAACACTGAAGCTTTCTTT
>TRBJ2-2|.|few|TRBV2
CATAGENTGELFF
TGTGCCACTGCTGGGGAGAACACCGGGGAGCTGTTTTTT
>TRBJ2-3|.|few|TRBV28
CASVRHGVADTQYF
TGTGCCAGCGTCCGTCACGGGGTGGCAGATACGCAGTATTTT
>TRBJ2-7|.|.|TRBV4-3
CASSRAPLSKGEQYF
TGCGCCAGCAGCCGAGCACCCTTGAGTAAAGGCGAGCAGTACTTC
>TRBJ2-5|.|.|TRBV21-1
CASSKGYMRQETQYF
TGTGCCAGCAGCAAAGGGTATATGAGGCAAGAGACCCAGTACTTC
>TRBJ2-1|.|once|TRBV10-3
CAISEFLLHNEQFF
TGTGCCATCAGTGAGTTCTTATTACACAATGAGCAGTTCTTC
>TRBJ1-5|.|.|TRBV6-1
CASTPEVRQPQHF
TGTGCCAGCACCCCGGAAGTAAGGCAGCCCCAGCATTTT
>TRBJ1-1|.|.|TRBV7-9
CASSLALGGAEAFF
TGTGCCAGCAGCTTAGCATTAGGGGGTGCTGAAGCTTTCTTT
>TRBJ2-1|TRBD2|.|TRBV5-4
CASSLDLADSYNEQFF
TGTGCCAGCAGCTTGGATCTAGCGGACTCCTACAATGAGCAGTTCTTC
>TRBJ2-5|TRBD1|.|TRBV4-2
CASSPSRTGIQETQYF
TGTGCCAGCAGCCCATCCAGGACAGGAATCCAAGAGACCCAGTACTTC
>TRBJ2-6|.|.|TRBV4-2
CASSPPVGDIVSSGANVLTF
TGTGCCAGCAGCCCTCCAGTGGGGGACATAGTGAGCTCTGGGGCCAACGTCCTGACTTTC